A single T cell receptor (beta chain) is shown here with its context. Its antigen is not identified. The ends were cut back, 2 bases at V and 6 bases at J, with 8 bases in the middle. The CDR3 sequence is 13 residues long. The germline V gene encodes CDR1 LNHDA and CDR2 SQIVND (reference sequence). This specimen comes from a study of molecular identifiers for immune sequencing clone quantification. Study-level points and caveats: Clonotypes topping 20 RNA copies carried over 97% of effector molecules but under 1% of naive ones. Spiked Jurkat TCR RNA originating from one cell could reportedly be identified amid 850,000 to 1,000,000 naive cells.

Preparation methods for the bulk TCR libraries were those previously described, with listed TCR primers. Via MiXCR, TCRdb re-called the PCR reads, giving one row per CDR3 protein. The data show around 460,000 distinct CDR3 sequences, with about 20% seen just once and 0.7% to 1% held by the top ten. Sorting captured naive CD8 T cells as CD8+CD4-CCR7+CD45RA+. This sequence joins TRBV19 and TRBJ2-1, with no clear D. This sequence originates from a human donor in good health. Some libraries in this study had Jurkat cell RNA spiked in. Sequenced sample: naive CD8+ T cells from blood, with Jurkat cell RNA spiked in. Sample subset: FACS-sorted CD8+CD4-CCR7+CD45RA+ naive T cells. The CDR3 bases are TGTGCCAGTAGTATAAAGGCCCCCAATGAGCAGTTCTTC. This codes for CASSIKAPNEQFF.